This T cell receptor beta chain was observed in a study of T cell responses to AZD1222 COVID-19 vaccine. Background on the study: Second-dose schedules of about 4 or about 12 weeks were combined. Study conclusions and caveats: Spike was spanned by vaccine-associated CD4 TCRs, with dominance at 160-218 and 743-854.

Trimming pared 5 bases from V and 4 bases from J, leaving 12 bases between. This CDR3 contains 13 residues. Germline-derived CDR1 and CDR2 are SGHNT and YENEEA. About this clone: Its antigen is unidentified.

TCRdb's table, derived via immunoSEQ multiplex PCR, lists solely in-frame clones and lacks some. The table has about 110,000 clones, roughly nine tenths seen once. The specimen comprised peripheral blood, sampled on day 0 of AZD1222 vaccination. The J gene is TRBJ2-7, the V gene TRBV11-3; D may match TRBD1 or TRBD2 (5 bases each). The sequence was collected from an adult in good health. CDR3 sequence: CASSPDGGYEQYF. The CDR3 DNA reads as TGTGCCAGCAGCCCCGATGGGGGATACGAGCAGTACTTC. The full variable domain, in which reference TRBV11-3 and TRBJ2-7 provide the parts outside the CDR3, is EAGVVQSPRYKIIEKKQPVAFWCNPISGHNTLYWYLQNLGQGPELLIRYENEEAVDDSQLPKDRFSAERLKGVDSTLKIQPAELGDSAVYLCASSPDGGYEQYFGPGTRLTVT.